This T cell receptor beta chain was documented in a study of T cell responses to AZD1222 COVID-19 vaccine. Data came from immunoSEQ multiplex PCR; TCRdb stores just in-frame clones and leaves some out. The data show about 100,000 clones, 85% to 90% seen once. Study-level points and caveats: Among those given AZD1222, only six were seropositive at baseline. Reportedly, nearly half the spike-specific TCRs target unmutated variant regions.

This clone was detected a few times. The target antigen is unknown. V lost 4 bases and J lost 8, with 14 bases in between. Germline V gene sequence: CDR1 SNHLY, CDR2 FYNNEI. This CDR3 spans 13 amino acids. This TCR came from an adult in good health. The sample in question was peripheral blood, obtained on day 0 of AZD1222 vaccination. The chain is built from TRBV2 and TRBJ1-1; TRBD1 might be the D (5 bases). CDR3 coding DNA: TGTGCCAGCAGTGTCGGGGGTCTCCCCGAAGCTTTCTTT. It translates to CASSVGGLPEAFF.